A single sample is the source of the 25 T cell receptor beta chains below, sequenced in a study of T cell responses to AZD1222 COVID-19 vaccine. Libraries were prepared by immunoSEQ multiplex PCR; TCRdb keeps only in-frame clonotypes and omits some of them. The sample holds approximately 70,000 clones; approximately 80% are singletons and the top ten take about 5.8%. Sequenced material: peripheral blood, taken on day 0 of AZD1222 vaccination. The receptors originated from an adult in good health.

The chain couples TRBV29-1 to TRBJ2-7; the D is unclear. Germline V gene lookup returns CDR1 SQVTM and CDR2 ANQGSEA. The CDR3 length is 15 residues. Trimming stripped 3 bases from V and 1 base from J, with 16 bases between. The CDR3 nucleotides read TGCAGCGTTGAGTCAGACGGAGTAGGTTCCTACGAGCAGTACTTC. This sequence encodes CSVESDGVGSYEQYF.

The chain employs TRBV10-2 and TRBJ1-5; D is ambiguous. Germline V gene data show CDR1 as WSHSY and CDR2 as SAAADI. The CDR3 is 15 amino acids. The V end was cut by 8 bases, the J end by 0 bases, with 14 bases between. CDR3 amino acids: CASRLDGSSNQPQHF. For the CDR3, the DNA is TGCGCCAGCCGACTAGACGGTAGTAGCAATCAGCCCCAGCATTTT.

V is TRBV27 and J is TRBJ1-2, with 9 bases lining up with TRBD1. V was clipped by 6 bases and J by 5 bases; unmatched bases: 16. This CDR3 is built from 17 residues. Germline loops: CDR1 MNHEY, CDR2 SMNVEV (reference sequence). CDR3 nucleotide sequence: TGTGCCAGCAGCCAGACCGGGACAGGGAAGTGGGCATATGGCTACACCTTC. This translates into CASSQTGTGKWAYGYTF.

V and J are TRBV11-3 and TRBJ2-7; TRBD1 is a possible D gene (6 bases). From germline, CDR1 is SGHNT and CDR2 YENEEA. The CDR3 is 15 amino acids. V was clipped by 0 bases and J by 4 bases, with 13 bases between them. The CDR3 bases are TGTGCCAGCAGCTTAGATACGACAGGAATATACGAGCAGTACTTC. Protein: CASSLDTTGIYEQYF.

CDR3 sequence reads: CASSHRGQETQYF. CDR3 bases: TGCGCCAGCAGCCACAGGGGACAAGAGACCCAGTACTTC. The rearrangement uses TRBV4-3 and TRBJ2-5, with a possible D match to TRBD1 (6 bases). Germline loops: CDR1 LGHNA, CDR2 YSLEER. CDR3 length equals 13 residues. V lost 3 bases, J lost 2 bases, and 7 bases lay in between.

This clone was picked up a small number of times. J is TRBJ2-7 and V is TRBV10-1, with D possibly being TRBD1 or TRBD2 (5 bases each). CDR1 and CDR2 from the germline V gene are WNHNN and SYGVQD (reference sequence). The CDR3 has 15 residues. With 0 bases removed from V and 6 bases from J, the gap between germline ends came to 15 bases. The CDR3 is CASSESGGGPREQYF. The CDR3 bases are TGCGCCAGCAGTGAGTCAGGTGGGGGACCTCGCGAGCAGTACTTC.

This chain joins TRBV7-2 and TRBJ1-5; unclear D gene. This CDR3 region has 13 residues. Germline V lookup: CDR1 SGHTA, CDR2 FQGNSA. V was clipped by 3 bases and J by 4 bases, with 7 bases between them. In nucleotides, the CDR3 is TGTGCCAGCAGCTTGGATGGGAATCAGCCCCAGCATTTT. The encoded protein is CASSLDGNQPQHF.

The genes are TRBV5-5 and TRBJ2-3; tentatively, D is TRBD2 (5 bases). V was clipped by 0 bases and J by 0 bases, with 14 bases between them. CDR1 is SGHKS and CDR2 is YYEKEE in the germline V gene (reference sequence). The CDR3 runs to 17 residues. In DNA, the CDR3 is TGTGCCAGCAGCTTGGGACTCTCCCCGGGAAGCACAGATACGCAGTATTTT. Encoded protein: CASSLGLSPGSTDTQYF.

This CDR3 reads CASSEREGTTYGYTF. As DNA, the CDR3 is TGTGCCAGCAGCGAAAGGGAGGGAACCACCTATGGCTACACCTTC. V is TRBV9 and J is TRBJ1-2; D not certain. The CDR3 contains 15 residues. The germline CDR1 and CDR2 sequences are SGDLS and YYNGEE. Between the trimmed V and J ends, which lost 3 bases and 4 bases, there was a span of 16 bases.

The V call is TRBV30, the J call TRBJ1-6; TRBD1 might be the D (5 bases). Trimming removed 2 bases at V and 8 bases at J, with 16 bases between. Germline V gives CDR1 GTSNPN, CDR2 SVGIG (reference sequence). The CDR3 has 15 residues. CDR3 DNA sequence: TGTGCCTGGAGTACACCGGGACCGGTATATTCACCCCTCCACTTT. It encodes CAWSTPGPVYSPLHF.

This clone was recorded once. The chain combines TRBV6-5 with TRBJ2-5; no firm D call. The CDR3 length is 14 residues. With 4 bases removed from V and 1 base from J, the gap between germline ends came to 10 bases. Per the germline V gene, CDR1 is MNHEY and CDR2 is SVGAGI. The CDR3: CASSSSGPQETQYF. The CDR3 coding sequence is TGTGCCAGCAGTTCCAGTGGCCCCCAAGAGACCCAGTACTTC.

In its sample, this clone was seen a few times. The chain has TRBV6-6 and TRBJ2-2; D possibly matches TRBD1 or TRBD2 (5 bases each). This CDR3 is built from 16 residues. V gave up 2 bases and J gave up 1 base, with 11 bases separating them. The germline gives CDR1 MNHNY, CDR2 SVGAGI (reference sequence). The CDR3 sequence is CASSYQGTVNTGELFF. CDR3 sequence (DNA): TGTGCCAGCAGTTACCAAGGGACGGTGAACACCGGGGAGCTGTTTTTT.

The V and J genes are TRBV5-4 and TRBJ1-2, with D unclear. Germline V CDR1 and CDR2: SGHNT, YYREEE (reference sequence). V was clipped by 4 bases and J by 5 bases, with 12 bases between them. The CDR3 is made up of 13 amino acids. This CDR3 reads CASSVTSWYGYTF. In DNA, the CDR3 is TGTGCCAGCAGCGTTACATCCTGGTATGGCTACACCTTC.

With regard to this clone: Other DNA sequences in the sample encode the same CDR3. The rearrangement links TRBV7-9 to TRBJ1-1, with D uncertain. Germline CDR1 is SEHNR and CDR2 is FQNEAQ (reference sequence). This CDR3 is 13 amino acids long. Trimming removed 5 bases at V and 3 bases at J, with 10 bases between. CDR3 DNA: TGTGCCAGCAGCCCCATTGGGGACACTGAAGCTTTCTTT. It encodes CASSPIGDTEAFF.

This clone was picked up a small number of times. This chain joins TRBV7-9 and TRBJ1-1; 7 bases map to TRBD1. CDR3 length equals 13 residues. From germline, CDR1 is SEHNR and CDR2 FQNEAQ (reference sequence). Losses at the gene ends were 5 bases for V and 5 bases for J; bases not matched to a gene: 5. The CDR3 sequence: CASSPTGETEAFF. The CDR3 nucleotides read TGTGCCAGCAGCCCTACAGGGGAAACTGAAGCTTTCTTT. Full variable domain (outside the CDR3, taken from reference TRBV7-9 and TRBJ1-1): DTGVSQNPRHKITKRGQNVTFRCDPISEHNRLYWYRQTLGQGPEFLTYFQNEAQLEKSRLLSDRFSAERPKGSFSTLEIQRTEQGDSAMYLCASSPTGETEAFFGQGTRLTVV.

V is TRBV2 and J is TRBJ2-3; TRBD1 agrees at 9 bases. CDR1 and CDR2 from the germline V gene are SNHLY and FYNNEI. This CDR3 is built from 15 residues. The V and J ends lost 4 bases and 1 base, in that order; junction bases with no gene match: 3. The CDR3 is CASSGRTGGTDTQYF. CDR3 nucleotide sequence: TGTGCCAGCAGTGGGAGGACAGGGGGCACAGATACGCAGTATTTT.

The chain recombines TRBV29-1 with TRBJ2-1, with a weak D call TRBD1 (6 bases). CDR3 length equals 14 residues. V shed 4 bases and J shed 0 bases, with 10 bases lying between them. Germline V gene lookup returns CDR1 SQVTM and CDR2 ANQGSEA. Here the CDR3 reads CSVGQVSSYNEQFF. For the CDR3, the DNA is TGCAGCGTTGGACAGGTCAGCTCCTACAATGAGCAGTTCTTC.

The rearrangement uses TRBV6-2 or TRBV6-3 and TRBJ1-4; TRBD1 aligns across 7 bases. The CDR3 totals 16 residues. Germline CDR1 reads MNHEY; CDR2 reads SVGEGT. V lost 6 bases and J lost 3; bases outside the gene matches: 10. The CDR3, as DNA: TGTGCCAGCAGCCACCTTGGGGGACAGCCTAATGAAAAACTGTTTTTT. It codes for CASSHLGGQPNEKLFF.

The chain uses TRBV5-1 and TRBJ1-4; TRBD1 matches 9 bases. There are 14 residues in the CDR3. V was pared by 4 bases and J by 7 bases, with 5 bases of the junction left unmatched. Germline CDR1 is SGHRS and CDR2 is YFSETQ. CDR3 in amino acids: CASSATGGGEKLFF. DNA of the CDR3: TGCGCCAGCAGCGCAACAGGGGGCGGTGAAAAACTGTTTTTT.

This chain uses TRBV24-1 with TRBJ1-2; 9 nucleotides agree with TRBD1. Germline V gives CDR1 KGHDR, CDR2 SFDVKD. V lost 4 bases and J lost 3; bases outside the gene matches: 5. The CDR3 has 15 residues. The CDR3 loop reads CATSDPTGGDYGYTF. The CDR3 bases are TGTGCCACCAGTGACCCCACAGGGGGCGACTATGGCTACACCTTC.

The chain couples TRBV5-1 to TRBJ1-2, with 8 bases identical to TRBD1. The V segment lost 10 bases and the J segment 4 bases; nucleotides outside the gene matches: 9. Looked up from germline, CDR1 is SGHRS and CDR2 is YFSETQ. This CDR3 contains 13 residues. The CDR3, as DNA: TGCGCCGGATCGACAGGGGACGGCTATGGCTACACCTTC. Its translation is CAGSTGDGYGYTF.

The V call is TRBV2, the J call TRBJ2-1; 9 bases agree with TRBD1. The CDR3 is made up of 14 amino acids. Germline CDR1 SNHLY, CDR2 FYNNEI. V was clipped by 8 bases and J by 8 bases; unmatched bases: 10. DNA of the CDR3: TGTGCCAGCTTTAGGGGACAGGGCACACATGAGCAGTTCTTC. Amino acids: CASFRGQGTHEQFF.

The chain combines TRBV19 with TRBJ2-3; D unresolved. V lost 3 bases and J 1 base, leaving 8 bases between the germline ends. This CDR3 is built from 14 residues. CDR1 is LNHDA and CDR2 is SQIVND in the germline V gene (reference sequence). CDR3 coding DNA: TGTGCCAGTAGTATCGGGTCGGGCACAGATACGCAGTATTTT. Its protein product is CASSIGSGTDTQYF. The full variable domain, its missing parts supplied by reference TRBV19 and TRBJ2-3, is DGGITQSPKYLFRKEGQNVTLSCEQNLNHDAMYWYRQDPGQGLRLIYYSQIVNDFQKGDIAEGYSVSREKKESFPLTVTSAQKNPTAFYLCASSIGSGTDTQYFGPGTRLTVL.

The chain links TRBV5-1 to TRBJ2-3; 7 nucleotides align to TRBD1. V lost 6 bases to trimming and J lost 4 bases; unmatched junction nucleotides: 17. Germline-derived CDR1 and CDR2 are SGHRS and YFSETQ. The CDR3 has 17 amino acids. CDR3 amino acids: CASNSIFGQGDADTQYF. The DNA for the CDR3 is TGCGCCAGCAACTCTATATTCGGGCAGGGGGACGCAGATACGCAGTATTTT.

This clone rates as medium-sized. The J gene is TRBJ1-6, the V gene TRBV6-6; 9 bases are a match to TRBD1. V lost 5 bases and J lost 9; bases outside the gene matches: 11. The CDR3 runs to 16 residues. CDR1 and CDR2 from the germline V gene are MNHNY and SVGAGI (reference sequence). The CDR3 DNA is TGTGCCAGCAGTCGAGGACAGGGGATAGCCGGTTCACCCCTCCACTTT. It is translated as CASSRGQGIAGSPLHF.